Shown below are 28 T cell receptor beta chains from a single sample sequenced in a study of T cell responses to AZD1222 COVID-19 vaccine. The table came from immunoSEQ multiplex PCR; TCRdb's copy has only in-frame clones and leaves some out. The sample includes 120,000 or so clones, around 89% seen only once; the top ten take roughly 10%. This sample comprised peripheral blood, obtained on day 0 of MenACWY control vaccination. These TCRs come from an adult in good health.

The chain joins TRBV10-1 to TRBJ2-3; a possible D gene is TRBD1 (6 bases). Trimming stripped 10 bases from V and 2 bases from J, with 19 bases between. CDR3 length equals 15 residues. Germline CDR1 WNHNN, CDR2 SYGVQD (reference sequence). Written as DNA, the CDR3 is TGCGCCAACACAGGGACCCACCCTATCACAGATACGCAGTATTTT. Amino acid sequence: CANTGTHPITDTQYF.

The chain combines TRBV5-4 with TRBJ1-3; the D is unclear. The V gene lost 0 bases and the J gene lost 0 bases, with 7 bases spanning the gap. CDR3 size: 15 residues. The germline V gene encodes CDR1 SGHNT and CDR2 YYREEE (reference sequence). In nucleotides, the CDR3 is TGTGCCAGCAGCTTGGGAGGTCACTCTGGAAACACCATATATTTT. It is translated as CASSLGGHSGNTIYF.

This chain joins TRBV2 and TRBJ1-4, with 7 bases fitting TRBD1. Germline CDR1 reads SNHLY; CDR2 reads FYNNEI. V was pared by 1 base and J by 7 bases, with 6 bases of the junction left unmatched. The CDR3 has 15 residues. The CDR3 spells CASSEGGQGGEKLFF. The CDR3 DNA is TGTGCCAGCAGTGAAGGGGGGCAGGGGGGTGAAAAACTGTTTTTT.

This clone appeared a single time. The chain has TRBV15 and TRBJ2-3; no clear D gene. Deletions cut 0 bases from V and 4 bases from J, with 5 bases between. CDR1 is LNHNV and CDR2 is YYDKDF in the germline V gene (reference sequence). The CDR3 consists of 13 residues. In DNA form, the CDR3 reads TGTGCCACCAGCAGAGATCTCCCAGATACGCAGTATTTT. Protein sequence: CATSRDLPDTQYF.

The rearrangement joins TRBV19 to TRBJ1-5, with D possibly being TRBD1 (6 bases). Germline CDR1 reads LNHDA; CDR2 reads SQIVND (reference sequence). V was cut by 4 bases and J by 0 bases, with 10 bases left in between. The CDR3 consists of 15 residues. For the CDR3, the DNA is TGTGCCAGTAGTACGGACAGAGATAGCAATCAGCCCCAGCATTTT. Amino acids: CASSTDRDSNQPQHF.

V is TRBV3-1 (or the pseudogene TRBV3-2) and J is TRBJ2-6; D is unclear. Between the trimmed V and J ends, which lost 1 base and 0 bases, there was a span of 10 bases. Germline V gene lookup returns CDR1 LGHDT and CDR2 YNNKEL (reference sequence). This CDR3 comprises 17 residues. CDR3: CASSQGVISSGANVLTF. CDR3 in DNA: TGTGCCAGCAGCCAAGGGGTAATAAGCTCTGGGGCCAACGTCCTGACTTTC.

This clone is a singleton in its sample. This chain links TRBV7-3 with TRBJ2-1; possibly TRBD2 for D (6 bases). Germline assignment: CDR1 SGHTA and CDR2 FQGTGA. V was clipped by 2 bases and J by 7 bases, with 18 bases between them. This CDR3 is built from 16 residues. The CDR3 sequence: CASSLETSLIANEQFF. The CDR3, as DNA: TGTGCCAGCAGCTTAGAGACTAGTTTAATTGCGAATGAGCAGTTCTTC.

The chain links TRBV7-6 to TRBJ1-1; unclear D gene. The CDR3 consists of 12 residues. V was clipped by 5 bases and J by 3 bases, with 7 bases between them. Germline loops: CDR1 SGHVS, CDR2 FNYEAQ. CDR3 in amino acids: CASSPLDTEAFF. CDR3 bases: TGTGCCAGCAGCCCATTGGACACTGAAGCTTTCTTT.

The V call is TRBV9, the J call TRBJ1-6; 9 nucleotides align to TRBD1. In germline, CDR1 is SGDLS, CDR2 YYNGEE. V lost 2 bases to trimming and J lost 8 bases; unmatched junction nucleotides: 8. The CDR3 contains 16 residues. The CDR3 bases are TGTGCCAGCAGCGTCGATACCGGGACAGGGTATTCACCCCTCCACTTT. Protein: CASSVDTGTGYSPLHF.

The chain is built from TRBV3-1 (or the pseudogene TRBV3-2) and TRBJ1-5; no clear D gene. Trimming cost V 0 bases and J 6 bases, with 6 bases left between them. The germline CDR1 and CDR2 sequences are LGHDT and YNNKEL (reference sequence). This CDR3 contains 13 residues. In DNA form, the CDR3 reads TGTGCCAGCAGCCAAGAGGGAGGTCAGCCCCAGCATTTT. This translates into CASSQEGGQPQHF.

J is TRBJ1-2 and V is TRBV7-8, with 12 bases aligning to TRBD1. The length of the CDR3 is 16 residues. The germline V gene encodes CDR1 SGHVS and CDR2 FQNEAQ. Germline trimming cut 5 bases from V and 8 bases from J; bases unmatched to any gene: 12. The CDR3 DNA follows: TGTGCCAGCAGCGCTACCGGGACAGGGGGCGCGGAAGGCTACACCTTC. Translating gives CASSATGTGGAEGYTF.

The chain has TRBV6-5 and TRBJ2-6, with D perhaps matching TRBD1 (5 bases). Germline V gene data show CDR1 as MNHEY and CDR2 as SVGAGI. CDR3 length: 15 amino acids. V was pared by 8 bases and J by 2 bases, with 13 bases between. CDR3: CASQSRVPGANVLTF. DNA for the CDR3: TGTGCCAGCCAGTCCAGGGTTCCTGGGGCCAACGTCCTGACTTTC.

This clone was picked up one time. J is TRBJ2-1 and V is TRBV28, with TRBD2 as a possible D gene (5 bases). The V and J ends lost 6 bases and 12 bases respectively, with 30 bases between them. The CDR3 contains 17 residues. Germline V gene data show CDR1 as MDHEN and CDR2 as SYDVKM. Here the CDR3 reads CASSPLSKVGPGGGQFF. DNA of the CDR3: TGTGCCAGCAGCCCTCTATCCAAAGTAGGTCCCGGAGGAGGGCAGTTCTTC.

V and J are TRBV29-1 and TRBJ1-4; D uncertain. The CDR3 is 13 residues long. Germline CDR1 and CDR2: SQVTM and ANQGSEA. V lost 5 bases, J lost 7 bases, and 14 bases lay in between. As DNA, the CDR3 is TGCAGCGTTTCGTCGAATCTAGGTGAAAAACTGTTTTTT. It yields the protein CSVSSNLGEKLFF.

This clone came up a few times. This chain connects TRBV30 to TRBJ1-5; D remains unclear. CDR1 and CDR2 from the germline V gene are GTSNPN and SVGIG (reference sequence). Trimming cost V 4 bases and J 4 bases, with 14 bases left between them. The CDR3 length is 14 residues. The CDR3 sequence: CAWTLIIGNQPQHF. DNA for the CDR3: TGTGCCTGGACACTAATCATCGGGAATCAGCCCCAGCATTTT. The full variable domain, its missing parts supplied by reference TRBV30 and TRBJ1-5, is SQTIHQWPATLVQPVGSPLSLECTVEGTSNPNLYWYRQAAGRGLQLLFYSVGIGQISSEVPQNLSASRPQDRQFILSSKKLLLSDSGFYLCAWTLIIGNQPQHFGDGTRLSIL.

This chain uses TRBV28 with TRBJ2-1; the D is unclear. The V gene lost 3 bases and the J gene lost 1 base, with 10 bases spanning the gap. The germline CDR1 and CDR2 sequences are MDHEN and SYDVKM. The CDR3 is made up of 15 amino acids. This CDR3 is CASSLVGRSYNEQFF. CDR3 coding DNA: TGTGCCAGCAGTTTGGTCGGGCGATCCTACAATGAGCAGTTCTTC.

The chain links TRBV15 to TRBJ1-1; D ambiguous. The CDR3 length is 14 residues. Looked up from germline, CDR1 is LNHNV and CDR2 is YYDKDF (reference sequence). Deletions cut 2 bases from V and 4 bases from J, with 11 bases between. The CDR3 sequence is CATSRPDTSTEAFF. DNA of the CDR3: TGTGCCACCAGCAGACCCGACACTTCCACTGAAGCTTTCTTT.

This chain links TRBV27 with TRBJ2-2; D gene uncertain. The CDR3 runs to 14 residues. Germline CDR1 MNHEY, CDR2 SMNVEV (reference sequence). V gave up 9 bases and J gave up 6 bases, with 17 bases separating them. The CDR3 DNA follows: TGTGCCAGGCCGGCCGGACCTGACGCCGGGGAGCTGTTTTTT. Translating gives CARPAGPDAGELFF.

CDR3 amino acids: CASSPPDTQYF. The DNA for the CDR3 is TGTGCCAGCAGTCCCCCGGATACGCAGTATTTT. The chain combines TRBV6-5 with TRBJ2-3; D remains ambiguous. The CDR3 runs to 11 residues. CDR1 is MNHEY, CDR2 SVGAGI, per germline. V was shortened by 5 bases and J by 6 bases, with 6 bases between the two germline ends.

CDR3 amino acids: CASSELSISYNEQFF. The CDR3 nucleotides are TGTGCCAGCAGTGAACTCAGTATCTCCTACAATGAGCAGTTCTTC. The chain joins TRBV6-1 to TRBJ2-1; D is unclear. The CDR3 has 15 residues. The germline V gene encodes CDR1 MNHNS and CDR2 SASEGT. Trimming shortened V by 2 bases and J by 0 bases, and 8 bases separated the two germline ends.

There are a few counts of this clone. The V and J genes are TRBV3-1 (or the pseudogene TRBV3-2) and TRBJ1-2; D gene uncertain. Germline CDR1 and CDR2: LGHDT and YNNKEL (reference sequence). The ends were cut back, 1 base at V and 7 bases at J, with 19 bases in the middle. This CDR3 comprises 16 residues. CDR3: CASSQGPRGRAAGYTF. The CDR3 region has the DNA TGTGCCAGCAGCCAAGGTCCTAGAGGGAGGGCAGCTGGCTACACCTTC.

The gene calls are TRBV19 and TRBJ1-1; D remains ambiguous. This CDR3 is built from 13 residues. V lost 3 bases to trimming and J lost 3 bases, with 8 bases between them. Germline V lookup: CDR1 LNHDA, CDR2 SQIVND (reference sequence). CDR3 amino acids: CASSITIYTEAFF. Here the CDR3 DNA reads TGTGCCAGTAGTATTACAATTTACACTGAAGCTTTCTTT.

This clone appeared a single time. This chain uses TRBV6-2 or TRBV6-3 with TRBJ1-1; D remains ambiguous. Per germline, CDR1 MNHEY and CDR2 SVGEGT. Trimming removed 2 bases from V and 7 bases from J, with 17 bases in between. The CDR3 loop spans 15 amino acids. The chain's CDR3 is CASSYQSPMSYEAFF. The CDR3 DNA reads TGTGCCAGCAGTTACCAGTCACCCATGTCATATGAAGCTTTCTTT.

The chain employs TRBV7-2 and TRBJ2-3; TRBD2 matches 8 bases. After removal of 5 bases from V and 6 bases from J, the junction contained 13 bases not matched to a gene. Germline CDR1 and CDR2: SGHTA and FQGNSA. The CDR3 runs to 16 residues. CDR3 coding DNA: TGTGCCAGCAGCCCTGGGGTAGCGGGATTTTGGGATACGCAGTATTTT. Amino acid sequence: CASSPGVAGFWDTQYF.

This chain joins TRBV6-2 or TRBV6-3 and TRBJ2-1, with 8 bases aligning to TRBD1. This CDR3 has 13 residues. Trimming removed 5 bases from V and 9 bases from J; junction bases left unmatched: 6. CDR1 and CDR2 (germline): MNHEY, SVGEGT. This chain's CDR3 is CASSKTGVSEQFF. The CDR3 DNA sequence: TGTGCCAGCAGTAAGACAGGGGTTAGTGAGCAGTTCTTC.

V gene TRBV7-9 combines with J gene TRBJ1-1; D remains ambiguous. V was pared by 2 bases and J by 0 bases, with 10 bases between. CDR3 length: 15 amino acids. Per germline, CDR1 SEHNR and CDR2 FQNEAQ (reference sequence). The CDR3 nucleotides are TGTGCCAGCAGCTTAAATAGGGATATGAACACTGAAGCTTTCTTT. It translates to CASSLNRDMNTEAFF.

The chain combines TRBV11-3 with TRBJ1-1, with a tentative D call TRBD1 (5 bases). With 0 bases removed from V and 12 bases from J, the gap between germline ends came to 20 bases. CDR1 is SGHNT and CDR2 is YENEEA in the germline V gene. This CDR3 contains 15 residues. CDR3 DNA sequence: TGTGCCAGCAGCTTAGATCGTTTATGGCAGGGTATAACTTTCTTT. Amino acids: CASSLDRLWQGITFF.

This clone has a single count. V usage is TRBV6-5 and J usage is TRBJ1-2, with D possibly TRBD1 on 5 matching bases. V lost 8 bases and J lost 4, with 20 bases in between. Germline V CDR1 and CDR2: MNHEY, SVGAGI. This CDR3 spans 15 amino acids. The CDR3 DNA sequence: TGTGCCAGCGGGGGAGGAGGCCTCCGACTCTATGGCTACACCTTC. Protein product: CASGGGGLRLYGYTF.